This T cell receptor (beta chain) was recovered during a study of blood T cell repertoires in COVID-19. At the level of the study: Specimens from acute and convalescent COVID-19 originated in the United States, Italy and Spain. Sources were T cells, B-cell-depleted T cells, or PBMCs; the material itself was cDNA or gDNA.

CDR1 SGHTA and CDR2 FQGNSA come from the germline V gene. The CDR3 contains 15 residues. Trimming pared 3 bases from V and 7 bases from J, leaving 18 bases between. In the original workflow: Amplification with reference gene primers provided the estimates of nucleated cell counts. The assay was immunoSEQ multiplex PCR, and TCRdb's table has in-frame clones only and misses some. The V and J calls and clone size come from that table; D and trimming were worked out from the DNA. The repertoire holds a few hundred thousand clones, roughly 84% seen once, with 1.5% to 1.9% in the top ten. This clonotype originated in a woman in her forties who had recovered from COVID-19. The sequencing input was peripheral blood. The J gene is TRBJ1-1, the V gene TRBV7-2; D gene ambiguous. The CDR3 spells CASSFITRGMGEAFF. In DNA, the CDR3 is TGTGCCAGCAGCTTCATTACCAGAGGGATGGGTGAAGCTTTCTTT.